This TCR beta chain stems from a study of T cell changes during pregnancy in multiple sclerosis. This CDR3 has 13 amino acids. Deletions cut 8 bases from V and 4 bases from J, with 14 bases between. The germline V gene encodes CDR1 MNHEY and CDR2 SVGAGI. Repertoires were generated with immunoSEQ multiplex PCR, while TCRdb's copy carries only in-frame clones and drops some. This table holds about 33,000 clones, approximately 90% found once. This material consisted of CD4+ T cells from peripheral blood mononuclear cells, taken in the third trimester of pregnancy. V usage is TRBV6-5 and J usage is TRBJ1-1; no clear D. The origin of this receptor is a female donor in good health, enrolled as a control in a pregnancy study. CDR3 DNA: TGTGCCAGCGGTCGGTCTCATGTCACTGAAGCTTTCTTT. Its protein product is CASGRSHVTEAFF.